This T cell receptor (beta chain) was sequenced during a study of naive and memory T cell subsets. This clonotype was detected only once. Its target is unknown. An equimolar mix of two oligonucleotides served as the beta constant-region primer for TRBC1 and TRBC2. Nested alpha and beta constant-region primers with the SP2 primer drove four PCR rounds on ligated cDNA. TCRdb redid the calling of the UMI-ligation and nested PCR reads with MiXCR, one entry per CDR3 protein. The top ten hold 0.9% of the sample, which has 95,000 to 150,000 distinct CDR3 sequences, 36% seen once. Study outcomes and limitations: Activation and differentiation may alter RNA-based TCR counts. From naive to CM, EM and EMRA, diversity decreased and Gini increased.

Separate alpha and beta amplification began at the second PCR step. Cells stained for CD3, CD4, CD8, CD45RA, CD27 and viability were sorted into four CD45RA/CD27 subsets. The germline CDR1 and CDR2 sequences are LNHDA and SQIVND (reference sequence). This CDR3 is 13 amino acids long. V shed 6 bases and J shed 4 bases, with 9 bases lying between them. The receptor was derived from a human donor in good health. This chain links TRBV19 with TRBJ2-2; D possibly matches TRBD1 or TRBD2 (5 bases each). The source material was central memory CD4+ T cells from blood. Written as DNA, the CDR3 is TGTGCCAGTAGCGGGACCCGCACCGGGGAGCTGTTTTTT. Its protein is CASSGTRTGELFF. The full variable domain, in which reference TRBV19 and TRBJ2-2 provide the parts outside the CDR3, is DGGITQSPKYLFRKEGQNVTLSCEQNLNHDAMYWYRQDPGQGLRLIYYSQIVNDFQKGDIAEGYSVSREKKESFPLTVTSAQKNPTAFYLCASSGTRTGELFFGEGSRLTVL.